A single T cell receptor (beta chain) is shown here with its context. With constant-segment primers, 5'RACE yielded cDNA libraries of TCR alpha and TCR beta that carried sample barcodes and UMIs. TCRdb redid the calling of the 5' RACE reads with MiXCR, one entry per CDR3 protein. The sample carries approximately 440,000 distinct CDR3 sequences, 15% to 25% recorded once. Germline V gene sequence: CDR1 DFQATT, CDR2 SNEGSKA (reference sequence). Trimming took 4 bases from V and 4 from J, leaving 29 bases between them. The CDR3 is 19 residues long. The entry originates in a study of T-cell memory formation after mild COVID-19. Study overall: Largely, TCR clusters stayed within a single donor.

The TCR originated in an adult woman who had mild COVID-19 (a few samples of this study predate the infection). Cell type and time point are not known. The specimen was PBMCs or a T cell subset sorted from them (not recorded which). The chain links TRBV20-1 to TRBJ2-1, with D tentatively TRBD2 (6 bases). CDR3 residues: CSAISLGFAGTSGYNEQFF. In nucleotides, the CDR3 is TGCAGTGCTATTTCACTCGGATTCGCGGGGACCTCTGGATACAATGAGCAGTTCTTC.